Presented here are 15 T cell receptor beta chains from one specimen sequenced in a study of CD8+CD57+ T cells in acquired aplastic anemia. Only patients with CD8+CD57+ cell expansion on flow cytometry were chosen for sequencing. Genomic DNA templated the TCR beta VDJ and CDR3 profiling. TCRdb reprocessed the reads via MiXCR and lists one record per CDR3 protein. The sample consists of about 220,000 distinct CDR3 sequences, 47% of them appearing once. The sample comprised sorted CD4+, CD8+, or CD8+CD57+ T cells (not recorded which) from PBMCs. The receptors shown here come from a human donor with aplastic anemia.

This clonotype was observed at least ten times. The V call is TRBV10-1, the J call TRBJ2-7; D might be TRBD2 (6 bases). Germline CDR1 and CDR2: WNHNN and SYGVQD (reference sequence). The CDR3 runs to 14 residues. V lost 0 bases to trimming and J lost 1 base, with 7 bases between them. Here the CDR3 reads CASSESRGSYEQYF. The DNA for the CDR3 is TGCGCCAGCAGTGAGTCTCGGGGGTCCTACGAGCAGTACTTC.

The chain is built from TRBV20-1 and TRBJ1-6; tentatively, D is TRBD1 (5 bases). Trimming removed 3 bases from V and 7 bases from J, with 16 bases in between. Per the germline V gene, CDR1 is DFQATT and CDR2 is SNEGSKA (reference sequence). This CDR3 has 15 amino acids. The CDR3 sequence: CSASSGTSMNSPLHF. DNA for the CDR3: TGCAGTGCTAGTTCAGGGACTAGTATGAATTCACCCCTCCACTTT.

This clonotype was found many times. The CDR3 coding sequence is TGCAGTGCTAGAGGACGAGGGGTCTACGAGCAGTACTTC. It translates to CSARGRGVYEQYF. This sequence joins TRBV20-1 and TRBJ2-7; either TRBD1 or TRBD2 may supply D (5 bases each). Trimming pared 1 base from V and 3 bases from J, leaving 10 bases between. Per germline, CDR1 DFQATT and CDR2 SNEGSKA (reference sequence). The CDR3 extends over 13 amino acids.

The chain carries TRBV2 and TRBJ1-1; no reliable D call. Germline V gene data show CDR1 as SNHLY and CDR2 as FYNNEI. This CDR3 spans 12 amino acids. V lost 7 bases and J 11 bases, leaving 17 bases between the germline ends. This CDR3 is CASIEGFAGAFF. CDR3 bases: TGTGCCAGCATAGAGGGCTTTGCGGGGGCTTTCTTT.

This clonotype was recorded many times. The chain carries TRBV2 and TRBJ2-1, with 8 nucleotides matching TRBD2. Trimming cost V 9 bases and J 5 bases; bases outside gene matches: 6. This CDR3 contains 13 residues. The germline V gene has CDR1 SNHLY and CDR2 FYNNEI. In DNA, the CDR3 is TGTGCCAGTTTAGCGGGAATTAACAATGAGCAGTTCTTC. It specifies CASLAGINNEQFF.

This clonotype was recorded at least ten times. The CDR3 region is CSAQGGGDTEAFF. The CDR3 DNA reads as TGCAGTGCCCAAGGGGGAGGGGACACTGAAGCTTTCTTT. This chain connects TRBV20-1 to TRBJ1-1, with a tentative D call TRBD1 (6 bases). The germline V and J ends were trimmed by 6 bases and 3 bases, with 14 bases remaining between them. Germline CDR1 reads DFQATT; CDR2 reads SNEGSKA (reference sequence). The CDR3 totals 13 residues.

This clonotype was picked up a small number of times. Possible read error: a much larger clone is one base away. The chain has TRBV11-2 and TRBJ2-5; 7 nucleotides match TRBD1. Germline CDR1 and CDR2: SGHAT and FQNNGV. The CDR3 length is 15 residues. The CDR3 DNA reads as TGTGCCAGCAGCTCATCGAGGGGGCTGGAAGAGACCCAGCACTTC. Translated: CASSSSRGLEETQHF.

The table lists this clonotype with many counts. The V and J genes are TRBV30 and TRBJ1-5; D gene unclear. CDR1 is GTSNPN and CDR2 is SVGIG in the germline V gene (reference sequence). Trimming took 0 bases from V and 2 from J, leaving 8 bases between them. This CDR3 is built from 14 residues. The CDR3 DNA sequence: TGTGCCTGGAGTGTAGGTGGGGGCAATCAGCCCCAGCATTTT. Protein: CAWSVGGGNQPQHF.

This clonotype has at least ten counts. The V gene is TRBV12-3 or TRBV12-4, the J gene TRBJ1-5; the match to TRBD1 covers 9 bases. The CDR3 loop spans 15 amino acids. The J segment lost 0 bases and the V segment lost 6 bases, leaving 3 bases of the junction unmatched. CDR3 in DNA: TGTGCCAGCAGACGGGACAGGGCTAGCAATCAGCCCCAGCATTTT. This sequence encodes CASRRDRASNQPQHF.

The CDR3 loop reads CAIHQGPNSPLHF. DNA of the CDR3: TGTGCCATCCACCAGGGACCTAATTCACCCCTCCACTTT. The rearrangement uses TRBV10-3 and TRBJ1-6; TRBD1 is a possible D gene (5 bases). CDR3 length: 13 amino acids. The V end lost 8 bases, the J end lost 6 bases, and 11 bases lay between the germline ends. CDR1 ENHRY and CDR2 SYGVKD come from the germline V gene.

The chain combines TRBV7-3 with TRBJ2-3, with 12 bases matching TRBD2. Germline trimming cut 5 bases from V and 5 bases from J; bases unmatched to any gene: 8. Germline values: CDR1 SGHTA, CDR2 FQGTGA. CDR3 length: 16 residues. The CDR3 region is CASSPLAGGPEDTQYF. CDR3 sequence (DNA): TGTGCCAGCAGCCCTCTAGCGGGAGGGCCAGAAGATACGCAGTATTTT. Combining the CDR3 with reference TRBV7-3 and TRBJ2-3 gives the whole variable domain GAGVSQTPSNKVTEKGKYVELRCDPISGHTALYWYRQSLGQGPEFLIYFQGTGAADDSGLPNDRFFAVRPEGSVSTLKIQRTERGDSAVYLCASSPLAGGPEDTQYFGPGTRLTVL.

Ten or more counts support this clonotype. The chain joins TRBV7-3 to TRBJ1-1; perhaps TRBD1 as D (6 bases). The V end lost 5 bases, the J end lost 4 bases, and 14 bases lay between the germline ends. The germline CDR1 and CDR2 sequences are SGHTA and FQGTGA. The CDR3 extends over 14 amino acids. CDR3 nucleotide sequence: TGTGCCAGCAGCCTTTCCGGAGGGGGCACTGAAGCTTTCTTT. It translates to CASSLSGGGTEAFF.

The CDR3 DNA sequence: TGTGCCAGCAGCTTAGACGTCACAGATACGCAGTATTTT. Translating it yields CASSLDVTDTQYF. The chain links TRBV7-9 to TRBJ2-3; D remains ambiguous. CDR3 length: 13 amino acids. V was clipped by 1 base and J by 2 bases, with 4 bases between them. In germline, CDR1 is SEHNR, CDR2 FQNEAQ (reference sequence).

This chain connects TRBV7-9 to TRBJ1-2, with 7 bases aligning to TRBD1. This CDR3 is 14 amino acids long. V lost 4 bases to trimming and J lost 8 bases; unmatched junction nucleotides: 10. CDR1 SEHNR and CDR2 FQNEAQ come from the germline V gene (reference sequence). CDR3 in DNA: TGTGCCAGCAGCTCATCGAGGGACAGTGACGGCTACACCTTC. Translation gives CASSSSRDSDGYTF.

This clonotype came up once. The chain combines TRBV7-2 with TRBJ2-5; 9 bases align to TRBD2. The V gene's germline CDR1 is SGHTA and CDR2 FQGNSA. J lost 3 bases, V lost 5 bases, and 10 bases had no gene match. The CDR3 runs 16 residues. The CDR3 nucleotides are TGTGCCAGCAGCCCACCCGGACTAGCGTTAGAAGAGACCCAGTACTTC. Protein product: CASSPPGLALEETQYF.